This T cell receptor (beta chain) was profiled in a study of blood T cell repertoires in COVID-19. As for the study in general: PBMCs, B-cell-depleted T cells, or T cells provided the cDNA or gDNA that made up the material.

Original processing notes: Reference gene primers were amplified, and this amplification served to estimate nucleated cell counts. The method was immunoSEQ multiplex PCR; TCRdb's version includes in-frame clones alone and lacks a portion of them. The V and J calls and the clone size are those of that table, but D and trimming were determined from the DNA. The data show some 310,000 clones, about 90% seen once. Patients from Seattle were sampled longitudinally, starting during active infection. The CDR3 consists of 20 residues. The clonotype originates from a woman aged 25 to 45 with COVID-19, enrolled during active disease. Source material: peripheral blood. The J gene is TRBJ1-6, the V gene TRBV21-1; the D call TRBD1 from the table was never checked on the DNA. TRBV21-1 is a pseudogene segment. CDR3 DNA sequence: TGTGCCAGCAGCATGCCGGGACAGGAGACTACTCTCCCTGGTAATTCACCCCTCCACTTT. It encodes CASSMPGQETTLPGNSPLHF.